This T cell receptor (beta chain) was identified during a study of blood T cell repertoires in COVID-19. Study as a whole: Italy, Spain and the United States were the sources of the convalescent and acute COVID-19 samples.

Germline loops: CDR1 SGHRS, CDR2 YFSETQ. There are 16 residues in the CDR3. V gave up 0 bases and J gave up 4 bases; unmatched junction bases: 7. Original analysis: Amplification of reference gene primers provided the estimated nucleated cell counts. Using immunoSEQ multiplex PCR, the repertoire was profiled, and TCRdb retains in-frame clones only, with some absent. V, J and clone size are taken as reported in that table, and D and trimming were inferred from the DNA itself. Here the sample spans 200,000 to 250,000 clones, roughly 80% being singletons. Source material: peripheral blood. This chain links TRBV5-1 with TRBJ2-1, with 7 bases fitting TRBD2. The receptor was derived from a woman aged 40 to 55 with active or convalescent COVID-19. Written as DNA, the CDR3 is TGCGCCAGCAGCTTGGGAGGGCTAGCGGCTTACAATGAGCAGTTCTTC. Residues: CASSLGGLAAYNEQFF.